Below are 5 T cell receptor beta chains sequenced from a single sample in a study of cytomegalovirus exposure and HLA in healthy donors. The PCR employed 60 Vbeta primers together with 13 Jbeta primers. Only in-frame clones appear in the TCRdb table, and some are missing; sequencing was by immunoSEQ multiplex PCR. The data hold fewer than 150,000 clones, with 70% to 80% observed a single time. The specimen was PBMCs. Receptor source: a man aged 25 to 45 in good health and CMV-seronegative.

This clone showed up just once. V is TRBV19 and J is TRBJ2-1, with 10 bases that match TRBD2. The CDR3 runs to 16 residues. J lost 7 bases, V lost 5 bases, and 11 bases had no gene match. In germline, CDR1 is LNHDA, CDR2 SQIVND (reference sequence). The CDR3 region has the DNA TGTGCCAGTAGTGCCCCTAGCGGGAGAGGAAGGAATGAGCAGTTCTTC. Amino acids: CASSAPSGRGRNEQFF.

This clone was counted a few times. CDR3 region: CAISDYQLAGRGSEQFF. In DNA form, the CDR3 reads TGTGCCATCAGTGACTACCAGCTGGCGGGCCGGGGAAGTGAGCAGTTCTTC. The chain combines TRBV10-3 with TRBJ2-1, with D perhaps matching TRBD2 (5 bases). The CDR3 loop spans 17 amino acids. V was shortened by 3 bases and J by 9 bases, with 24 bases between the two germline ends. Germline assignment: CDR1 ENHRY and CDR2 SYGVKD.

The CDR3 reads CASSLGGSEQYF. The CDR3 coding sequence is TGTGCCAGCAGCTTGGGGGGTAGCGAGCAGTACTTC. The rearrangement uses TRBV13 and TRBJ2-7; D is perhaps TRBD2 (6 bases). Germline CDR1 is PRHDT and CDR2 is FYEKMQ (reference sequence). Trimming shortened V by 3 bases and J by 6 bases, and 9 bases separated the two germline ends. This CDR3 contains 12 residues.

The chain employs TRBV6-5 and TRBJ2-2, with 8 bases matching TRBD2. Looked up from germline, CDR1 is MNHEY and CDR2 is SVGAGI. The CDR3 totals 16 residues. The V and J ends lost 0 bases and 3 bases, in that order; junction bases with no gene match: 3. The CDR3 region is CASSYSGTRDTGELFF. The CDR3 DNA sequence: TGTGCCAGCAGTTACTCGGGGACTAGGGACACCGGGGAGCTGTTTTTT.

The gene calls are TRBV6-6 and TRBJ2-1, with 8 bases fitting TRBD1. The CDR3 totals 13 residues. The V gene end was trimmed by 6 bases and the J gene end by 7 bases; junction bases not matched to a gene: 5. Germline CDR1 is MNHNY and CDR2 is SVGAGI (reference sequence). The CDR3 here is CASSHGQGNEQFF. The CDR3 DNA reads TGTGCCAGCAGCCACGGACAGGGAAATGAGCAGTTCTTC.